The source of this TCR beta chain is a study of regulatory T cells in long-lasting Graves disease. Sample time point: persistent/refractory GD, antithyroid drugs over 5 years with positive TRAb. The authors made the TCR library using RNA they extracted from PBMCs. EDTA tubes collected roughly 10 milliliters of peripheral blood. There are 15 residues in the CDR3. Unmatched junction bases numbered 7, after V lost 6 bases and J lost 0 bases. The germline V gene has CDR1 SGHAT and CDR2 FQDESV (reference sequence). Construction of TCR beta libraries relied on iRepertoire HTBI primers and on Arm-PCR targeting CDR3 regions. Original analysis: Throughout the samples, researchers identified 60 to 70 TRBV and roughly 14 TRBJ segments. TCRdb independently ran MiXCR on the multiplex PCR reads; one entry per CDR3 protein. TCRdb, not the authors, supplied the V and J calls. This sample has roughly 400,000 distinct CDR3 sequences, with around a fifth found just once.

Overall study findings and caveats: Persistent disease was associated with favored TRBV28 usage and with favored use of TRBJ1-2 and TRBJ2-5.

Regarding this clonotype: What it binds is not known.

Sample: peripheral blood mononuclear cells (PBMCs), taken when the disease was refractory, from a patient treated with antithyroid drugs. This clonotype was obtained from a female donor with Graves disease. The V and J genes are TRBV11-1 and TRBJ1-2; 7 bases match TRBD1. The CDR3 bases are TGTGCCAGCAGTGAGGGGGCGCAAACTAACTATGGCTACACCTTC. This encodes CASSEGAQTNYGYTF.